The next 17 T cell receptor beta chains were all read from a single sample in a study of T-cell reconstitution after alpha-beta-depleted transplantation in children (dated by TCRdb to about 2016). The intended sense of this specimen's treatment or condition label: allogeneic hematopoietic cell transplantation with graft depleted of TCRalphabeta T cells and CD19 B cells. Receptor amplification or capture employed PCR. Sequencing was performed on an Illumina HiSeq 2500. Molecular barcoding was employed in the preparation of TCR libraries, with unique molecular identifiers being used to normalize TCRbeta repertoire quantification. Through fastp at Q25 and MiXCR, TCRdb rebuilt clones from the public reads, retaining in-frame beta chains. Here each entry gathers all rows of one CDR3 protein and keeps the most common genes and DNA. For this sample there are about 980,000 distinct CDR3 sequences; 25% to 30% appear just once. The ten largest clones add up to roughly 28% of the sample.

The input for sequencing was PBMCs, mostly from graft donor cells, taken 360 days after TCRalphabeta/CD19-depleted stem cell transplant. Receptor source: a boy in the first two years of life who had a stem cell transplant for SCID, so the T cells may come from the graft donor.

This clonotype was recorded a few times. The chain couples TRBV7-9 to TRBJ2-3; D perhaps matches TRBD2 (5 bases). V shed 1 base and J shed 10 bases, with 12 bases lying between them. CDR1 SEHNR and CDR2 FQNEAQ come from the germline V gene (reference sequence). The CDR3 has 13 amino acids. The CDR3 loop reads CASSLGLSRAQYF. The CDR3, as DNA: TGTGCCAGCAGCTTAGGGCTATCGCGGGCGCAGTATTTT.

The rearrangement links TRBV6-2 or TRBV6-3 to TRBJ1-2; D ambiguous. The CDR3 length is 12 residues. Germline V CDR1 and CDR2: MNHEY, SVGEGT. Trimming pared 6 bases from V and 4 bases from J, leaving 9 bases between. In DNA, the CDR3 is TGTGCCAGCAGGGCGACACCCTATGGCTACACCTTC. Residues: CASRATPYGYTF.

The chain carries TRBV12-3 or TRBV12-4 and TRBJ2-2; 8 bases map to TRBD2. Trimming removed 6 bases from V and 6 bases from J; junction bases left unmatched: 9. The CDR3 is 15 residues long. CDR3 amino acids: CASSALGGAPGELFF. In DNA form, the CDR3 reads TGTGCCAGCAGCGCCCTCGGGGGGGCCCCCGGGGAGCTGTTTTTT.

The chain couples TRBV29-1 to TRBJ1-2, with 7 nucleotides matching TRBD1. CDR1 SQVTM and CDR2 ANQGSEA come from the germline V gene. V dropped 1 base and J dropped 7; count of bases not matched to a gene: 6. The CDR3 consists of 13 residues. The chain's CDR3 is CSVEAPGTVGYTF. In nucleotides, the CDR3 is TGCAGCGTTGAAGCCCCCGGGACAGTTGGCTACACCTTC. Filled out from reference TRBV29-1 and TRBJ1-2, the complete variable domain reads SAVISQKPSRDICQRGTSLTIQCQVDSQVTMMFWYRQQPGQSLTLIATANQGSEATYESGFVIDKFPISRPNLTFSTLTVSNMSPEDSSIYLCSVEAPGTVGYTFGSGTRLTVV.

The table lists this clonotype with a few counts. CDR3 DNA: TGCGCCAGCAGCCAAAGTACAACGGGACTAGCTGCTCGTGAGCAGTTCTTC. This gives the protein CASSQSTTGLAAREQFF. J is TRBJ2-1 and V is TRBV4-3, with TRBD2 identical over 9 bases. CDR3 length: 17 residues. The V gene's germline CDR1 is LGHNA and CDR2 YSLEER. The V gene end was trimmed by 2 bases and the J gene end by 9 bases; junction bases not matched to a gene: 14.

This clonotype appeared a few times. The chain recombines TRBV18 with TRBJ2-1; TRBD1 matches at 12 bases. The germline V gene encodes CDR1 KGHSH and CDR2 LQKENI. Germline trimming cut 4 bases from V and 6 bases from J; bases unmatched to any gene: 4. CDR3 length: 15 residues. CDR3 nucleotides: TGTGCCAGCTCACTCTGGGGACAGGGGGCCAATGAGCAGTTCTTC. Protein sequence: CASSLWGQGANEQFF.

The chain recombines TRBV29-1 with TRBJ2-1, with 15 bases aligning to TRBD2. Germline trimming cut 3 bases from V and 9 bases from J; bases unmatched to any gene: 9. Germline CDR1 is SQVTM and CDR2 is ANQGSEA. This CDR3 has 16 residues. In DNA form, the CDR3 reads TGCAGCGTTGATATCAAGGGACTAGCGGGGGGATCTGAGCAGTTCTTC. This codes for CSVDIKGLAGGSEQFF.

The chain combines TRBV10-3 with TRBJ2-6; maybe TRBD1 (7 bases). V was shortened by 6 bases and J by 2 bases, with 20 bases between the two germline ends. The CDR3 runs 18 residues. Germline V CDR1 and CDR2: ENHRY, SYGVKD. The CDR3 protein is CAIREGAHNLAGANVLTF. The CDR3 DNA reads as TGTGCCATCAGGGAGGGGGCTCACAACCTGGCTGGGGCCAACGTCCTGACTTTC.

The J gene is TRBJ1-1, the V gene TRBV18; D gene uncertain. The CDR3 spans 13 residues. With 8 bases removed from V and 6 bases from J, the gap between germline ends came to 16 bases. Germline V lookup: CDR1 KGHSH, CDR2 LQKENI. CDR3 in DNA: TGTGCCAGCCGAAGGACGGACGGATCTGAAGCTTTCTTT. Protein sequence: CASRRTDGSEAFF.

This chain links TRBV15 with TRBJ2-7; D not certain. The germline V gene has CDR1 LNHNV and CDR2 YYDKDF (reference sequence). The CDR3 length is 17 residues. V lost 0 bases and J 2 bases, leaving 17 bases between the germline ends. CDR3: CATSRDLPGTRPYEQYF. The CDR3 DNA sequence: TGTGCCACCAGCAGAGATCTCCCGGGTACCCGTCCCTACGAGCAGTACTTC. The full variable domain, in which reference TRBV15 and TRBJ2-7 provide the parts outside the CDR3, is DAMVIQNPRYQVTQFGKPVTLSCSQTLNHNVMYWYQQKSSQAPKLLFHYYDKDFNNEADTPDNFQSRRPNTSFCFLDIRSPGLGDTAMYLCATSRDLPGTRPYEQYFGPGTRLTVT.

J is TRBJ2-3 and V is TRBV7-2; tentatively, D is TRBD2 (5 bases). V was clipped by 3 bases and J by 4 bases, with 11 bases between them. CDR1 is SGHTA, CDR2 FQGNSA, per germline. This CDR3 is 14 amino acids long. CDR3: CASSFELVADTQYF. CDR3 nucleotides: TGTGCCAGCAGCTTCGAACTAGTCGCAGATACGCAGTATTTT.

J is TRBJ1-1 and V is TRBV9, with D perhaps TRBD1 (5 bases). V lost 0 bases and J lost 1, with 7 bases in between. CDR1 SGDLS and CDR2 YYNGEE come from the germline V gene. The CDR3 sequence is 14 residues long. The CDR3 sequence: CASSVGDGNTEAFF. CDR3 sequence (DNA): TGTGCCAGCAGCGTAGGGGACGGGAACACTGAAGCTTTCTTT.

This clonotype was picked up a small number of times. V usage is TRBV9 and J usage is TRBJ2-6, with a possible D match to TRBD2 (6 bases). This CDR3 has 19 amino acids. Germline V gene data show CDR1 as SGDLS and CDR2 as YYNGEE. V gave up 0 bases and J gave up 0 bases, with 16 bases separating them. CDR3 DNA sequence: TGTGCCAGCAGCGTAGAACTGGGGACTCACCGCTCTGGGGCCAACGTCCTGACTTTC. Amino acids: CASSVELGTHRSGANVLTF.

Regarding this clonotype: One end of the junction does not line up with germline, which may come from a read error. The chain combines TRBV12-3 or TRBV12-4 with TRBJ2-3, with 11 bases that match TRBD2. The CDR3 runs to 15 residues. For the CDR3, the DNA is TGTTCCAGCAGCCCGGGACTAGCGGCCACAGATACGCAGTATTTT. It is translated as CSSSPGLAATDTQYF.

This clonotype was picked up a small number of times. The chain recombines TRBV10-3 with TRBJ2-5; the D gene is possibly TRBD1 (6 bases). The CDR3 totals 15 residues. CDR1 is ENHRY and CDR2 is SYGVKD in the germline V gene. Trimming pared 4 bases from V and 2 bases from J, leaving 14 bases between. The CDR3 DNA follows: TGTGCCATCAGTGTTACCGGGACACCACAAGAGACCCAGTACTTC. It is translated as CAISVTGTPQETQYF.

This clonotype was counted only a few times. This rearrangement joins TRBV20-1 to TRBJ2-5; D is uncertain. The ends were cut back, 4 bases at V and 0 bases at J, with 6 bases in the middle. The CDR3 runs 12 residues. CDR1 is DFQATT and CDR2 is SNEGSKA in the germline V gene (reference sequence). CDR3 residues: CSAKPYQETQYF. DNA of the CDR3: TGCAGTGCTAAACCGTACCAAGAGACCCAGTACTTC.

This clonotype was picked up a small number of times. This chain links TRBV4-3 with TRBJ2-1; tentatively, D is TRBD1 or TRBD2 (6 bases each). Germline V lookup: CDR1 LGHNA, CDR2 YSLEER. The CDR3 is 15 residues long. Trimming took 2 bases from V and 5 from J, leaving 13 bases between them. The CDR3 nucleotides are TGCGCCAGCAGCCAATGGGATAGGGGGGACAATGAGCAGTTCTTC. Its protein product is CASSQWDRGDNEQFF.